Sequencing of this T cell receptor (beta chain) was carried out in a study of identical twins. Regarding the study as a whole: Out-of-frame alpha sequences that twins shared showed excess low generation probability. Without tracking the same donors, conclusions rested on cross-sectional statistical analysis.

Template switching added a universal primer site; cDNA carried unique molecular identifiers. In TCRdb, the 5' RACE reads were re-called with MiXCR into one record per CDR3 protein. Among approximately 690,000 distinct CDR3 sequences, 5.5% to 6.5% were seen once, and the ten largest hold around 2%. A note on this clonotype: Its antigen is not known.

This CDR3 has 14 residues. Germline V gives CDR1 KGHDR, CDR2 SFDVKD. V lost 4 bases and J lost 9, with 15 bases in between. The gene calls are TRBV24-1 and TRBJ2-1; D unclear. Sequencing used naive T cells sorted from blood. This clonotype was obtained from a man younger than 30 in good health. The CDR3 spells CATSEHDKLSEQFF. CDR3 DNA: TGTGCCACCAGTGAACACGATAAACTTAGTGAGCAGTTCTTC.